The rows below give T cell receptor beta chains drawn from one sample of a study of tumor-infiltrating lymphocytes in oesophageal squamous cell carcinoma. TCRdb redid the calling of the PCR reads with MiXCR, one entry per CDR3 protein. The table lists around 16,000 distinct CDR3 sequences, 50% of them singletons. Sequenced sample: esophageal tumor tissue. The receptor source for this set is a male donor with esophageal squamous cell carcinoma. Each CDR3 is given with its conserved first and last residue. Fields, in order: clone size, V gene, D gene, J gene, CDR3 protein, CDR3 DNA. The D gene is left open where the match is weak. Not all rows give a size; the values are once, few, many and, for expanded clones, a class.

>NA|TRBV7-2|NA|TRBJ2-7
CASSLWFGRGRFKQYF
TGTGCCAGCAGCTTATGGTTTGGGAGGGGGCGTTTCAAGCAGTACTTC
>NA|TRBV6-2/TRBV6-3|TRBD2|TRBJ2-1
CASSYSRGAGGIHNEQFF
TGTGCCAGCAGTTACTCGAGGGGGGCGGGAGGGATCCACAATGAGCAGTTCTTC
>NA|TRBV7-4|NA|TRBJ1-6
CASNPGQNRPLHF
TGTGCCAGCAACCCCGGACAGAATCGACCCCTCCACTTT
>NA|TRBV11-2|TRBD1|TRBJ2-7
CVSSGPGTGVFGEQYF
TGTGTCAGCAGCGGACCCGGGACAGGGGTTTTCGGCGAGCAGTACTTC
>few|TRBV7-3|NA|TRBJ2-2
CASSLQVTGELFF
TGTGCCAGCAGCTTACAGGTTACCGGGGAGCTGTTTTTT
>NA|TRBV10-2|TRBD2|TRBJ2-3
CASSVGTSGRSADTQYF
TGCGCCAGCAGTGTTGGGACTAGCGGGAGATCAGCAGATACGCAGTATTTT
>NA|TRBV10-2|NA|TRBJ2-7
CASSESRGGEQYF
TGCGCCAGCAGTGAGTCAAGGGGGGGCGAGCAGTACTTC
>few|TRBV11-3|TRBD1|TRBJ2-2
CASSLGTGGTGELFF
TGTGCCAGCAGCTTAGGGACAGGGGGCACCGGGGAGCTGTTTTTT
>NA|TRBV28|TRBD1|TRBJ1-2
CASSLRTGTGVIYGYTF
TGTGCCAGCAGTTTACGTACCGGGACAGGGGTTATATATGGCTACACCTTC
>few|TRBV7-3|TRBD1|TRBJ2-1
CASSLDRGNEQFF
TGTGCCAGCAGCTTGGACAGGGGCAATGAGCAGTTCTTC
>once|TRBV11-2|NA|TRBJ2-5
CASSPGGAGSSYNEQYF
TGTGCCAGCAGCCCGGGCGGGGCGGGGTCCTCCTACAATGAGCAGTACTTC
>once|TRBV12-3/TRBV12-4|TRBD1|TRBJ1-5
CASSTKGGHQPQHF
TGTGCCAGCAGCACAAAAGGGGGCCATCAGCCCCAGCATTTT
>NA|TRBV7-6|NA|TRBJ2-1
CASSSPRGGGKTQFF
TGTGCCAGCAGCTCACCGAGGGGGGGGGGGAAGACCCAGTTCTTC
>once|TRBV6-6|TRBD2|TRBJ2-1
CASSSETSGVYNEQFF
TGTGCCAGCAGTTCAGAGACTAGCGGGGTATACAATGAGCAGTTCTTC
>medium-sized|TRBV6-1|NA|TRBJ1-1
CASSTGATEAFF
TGTGCCAGCAGCACTGGGGCCACTGAAGCTTTCTTT
>many|TRBV4-1|NA|TRBJ1-4
CASSQGYGTVDEKLFF
TGCGCCAGCAGCCAGGGATACGGGACTGTGGATGAAAAACTGTTTTTT
>NA|TRBV18|NA|TRBJ2-7
CASSRLEGGQEQYF
TGTGCCAGCTCACGGTTAGAAGGGGGGCAAGAGCAGTACTTC
>NA|TRBV7-3|NA|TRBJ2-1
CASSSEPGRAQFF
TGTGCCAGCAGCTCCGAACCGGGACGAGCGCAGTTCTTC
>medium-sized|TRBV7-2|TRBD1|TRBJ2-1
CASSLRTGKHNEQFF
TGTGCCAGCAGCTTAAGGACAGGGAAGCACAATGAGCAGTTCTTC
>many|TRBV28|NA|TRBJ1-1
CASSRTGFVAFF
TGTGCCAGCAGTCGTACAGGGTTTGTAGCTTTCTTT
>NA|TRBV7-3|TRBD1|TRBJ1-4
CASSLKGQGREKLFF
TGTGCCAGCAGCTTAAAGGGACAGGGCCGCGAAAAACTGTTTTTT
>once|TRBV28|NA|TRBJ1-3
CASRETGNTIYF
TGTGCCAGCAGAGAGACTGGAAACACCATATATTTT
>NA|TRBV28|NA|TRBJ2-6
CASSIVAGANVLTF
TGTGCCAGCAGTATAGTGGCTGGGGCCAACGTCCTGACTTTC
>NA|TRBV12-3/TRBV12-4|NA|TRBJ2-7
CASSSVFYEQYF
TGTGCCAGCAGTTCGGTTTTCTACGAGCAGTACTTC
>NA|TRBV7-2|NA|TRBJ2-7
CASSPVSAANTGELYF
TGTGCCAGCAGCCCCGTATCGGCCGCGAACACCGGGGAGCTGTACTTC
>NA|TRBV7-2|NA|TRBJ2-7
CASSPRGTGPYEQYF
TGTGCCAGCAGCCCAAGGGGGACGGGTCCGTACGAGCAGTACTTC
>NA|TRBV12-3/TRBV12-4|TRBD2|TRBJ2-5
CASSRLAGRETQYF
TGTGCCAGCAGCAGACTAGCGGGGAGAGAGACCCAGTACTTC
>many|TRBV28|TRBD2|TRBJ2-6
CAMSGGNSGANVLTF
TGTGCCATGTCGGGAGGGAACTCTGGGGCCAACGTCCTGACTTTC